Only a few counts were recorded for the clone carrying this T cell receptor (beta chain). As yet, its antigen is unknown. The CDR3 totals 12 residues. Trimming pared 0 bases from V and 11 bases from J, leaving 13 bases between. Germline CDR1 is DFQATT and CDR2 is SNEGSKA (reference sequence). This sample is drawn from a study of T-cell reconstitution after alpha-beta-depleted transplantation in children. Study-level results: Newly produced T cells mostly accounted for T-cell counts and diversity one year post-transplant. Expanded graft clones numbering several hundred reportedly gave rise to alpha-beta T cells about two months after transplant. Day-60 TCRbeta diversity that was high in some patients was derived from surviving recipient T cells and thymic progenitors.

The TCRbeta library was prepared with unique molecular identifiers. TCRdb re-called the PCR reads through MiXCR, storing one row per CDR3 protein. The repertoire includes about 980,000 distinct CDR3 sequences, 25% to 30% of them detected once, and roughly 27% sits in the top ten. The chain is built from TRBV20-1 and TRBJ1-1; D remains unclear. The source was PBMCs, mostly from graft donor cells, collected 360 days after TCRalphabeta/CD19-depleted stem cell transplant. The origin of this receptor is a boy under two years old who had a stem cell transplant for SCID, so the T cells may come from the graft donor. CDR3 sequence: CSARDPFRVAFF. The CDR3 DNA sequence: TGCAGTGCTAGAGATCCGTTTCGCGTGGCTTTCTTT.